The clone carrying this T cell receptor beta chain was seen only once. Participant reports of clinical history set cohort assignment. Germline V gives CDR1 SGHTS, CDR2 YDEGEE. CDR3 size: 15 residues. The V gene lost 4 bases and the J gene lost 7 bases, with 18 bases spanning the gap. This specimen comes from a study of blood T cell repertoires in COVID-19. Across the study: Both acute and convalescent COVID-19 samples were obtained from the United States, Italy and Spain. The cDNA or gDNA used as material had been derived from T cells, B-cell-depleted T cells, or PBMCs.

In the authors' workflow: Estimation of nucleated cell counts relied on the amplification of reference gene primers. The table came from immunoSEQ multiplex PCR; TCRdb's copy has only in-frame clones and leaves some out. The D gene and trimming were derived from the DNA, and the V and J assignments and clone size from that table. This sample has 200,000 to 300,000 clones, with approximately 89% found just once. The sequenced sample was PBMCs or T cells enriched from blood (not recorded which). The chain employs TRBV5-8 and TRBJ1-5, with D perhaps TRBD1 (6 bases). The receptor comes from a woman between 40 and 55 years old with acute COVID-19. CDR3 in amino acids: CASSPGAGVEQPQHF. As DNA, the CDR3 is TGTGCCAGCAGCCCTGGGGCAGGGGTTGAGCAGCCCCAGCATTTT. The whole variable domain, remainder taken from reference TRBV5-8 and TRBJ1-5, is EAGVTQSPTHLIKTRGQQATLRCSPISGHTSVYWYQQALGLGLQFLLWYDEGEERNRGNFPPRFSGRQFPNYSSELNVNALELEDSALYLCASSPGAGVEQPQHFGDGTRLSIL.